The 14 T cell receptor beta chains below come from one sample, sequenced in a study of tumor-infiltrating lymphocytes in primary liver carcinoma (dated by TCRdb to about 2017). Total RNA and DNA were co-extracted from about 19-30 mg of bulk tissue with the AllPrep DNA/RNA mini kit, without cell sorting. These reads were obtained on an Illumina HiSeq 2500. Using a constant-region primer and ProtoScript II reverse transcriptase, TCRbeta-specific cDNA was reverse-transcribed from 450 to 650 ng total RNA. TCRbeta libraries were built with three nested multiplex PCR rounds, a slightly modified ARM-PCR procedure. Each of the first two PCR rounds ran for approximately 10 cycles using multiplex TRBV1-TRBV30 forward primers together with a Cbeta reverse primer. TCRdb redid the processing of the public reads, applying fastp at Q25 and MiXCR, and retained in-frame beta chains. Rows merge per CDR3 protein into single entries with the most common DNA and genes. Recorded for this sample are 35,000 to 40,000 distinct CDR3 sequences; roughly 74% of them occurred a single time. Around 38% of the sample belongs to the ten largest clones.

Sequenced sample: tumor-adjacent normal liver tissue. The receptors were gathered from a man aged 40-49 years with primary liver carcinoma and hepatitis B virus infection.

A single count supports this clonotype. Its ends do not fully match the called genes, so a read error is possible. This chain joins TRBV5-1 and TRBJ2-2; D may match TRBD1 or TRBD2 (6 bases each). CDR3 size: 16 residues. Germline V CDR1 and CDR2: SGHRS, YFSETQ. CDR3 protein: CASNPAGHRNTRELFF. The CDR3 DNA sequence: TGCGCCAGCAACCCTGCGGGACATAGGAACACCAGGGAGCTGTTTTTT.

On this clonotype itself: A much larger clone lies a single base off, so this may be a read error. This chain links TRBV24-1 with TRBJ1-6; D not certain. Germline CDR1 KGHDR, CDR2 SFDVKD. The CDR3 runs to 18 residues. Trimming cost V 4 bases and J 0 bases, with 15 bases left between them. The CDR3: CATSDSRTANSYNSPLHF. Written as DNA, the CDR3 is TGTGCCACCAGTGACTCCAGGACGGCGAACTCCTATAATTCACCCCTCCACTTT.

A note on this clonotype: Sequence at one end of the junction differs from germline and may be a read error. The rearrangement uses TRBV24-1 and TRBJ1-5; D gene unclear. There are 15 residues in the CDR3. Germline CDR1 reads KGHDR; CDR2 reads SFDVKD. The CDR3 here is CATSDSGEENQPHHF. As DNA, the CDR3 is TGTGCCACCAGTGATAGCGGAGAGGAGAATCAGCCCCATCATTTT.

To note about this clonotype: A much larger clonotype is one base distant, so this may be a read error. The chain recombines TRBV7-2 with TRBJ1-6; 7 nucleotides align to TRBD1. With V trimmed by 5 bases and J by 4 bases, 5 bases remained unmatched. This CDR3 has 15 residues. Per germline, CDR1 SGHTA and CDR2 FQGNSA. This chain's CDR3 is CASSPRDRYNSPLHF. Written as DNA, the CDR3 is TGTGCCAGCAGCCCCCGGGACAGATATAATTCACCCCTCCACTTT.

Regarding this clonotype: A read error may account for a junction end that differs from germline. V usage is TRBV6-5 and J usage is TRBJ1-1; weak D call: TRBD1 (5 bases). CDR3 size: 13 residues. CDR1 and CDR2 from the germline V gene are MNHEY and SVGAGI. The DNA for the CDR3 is TGTGTCAGCAGTAGGATAGGGGAAACAGAAGCTTTCTTT. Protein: CVSSRIGETEAFF.

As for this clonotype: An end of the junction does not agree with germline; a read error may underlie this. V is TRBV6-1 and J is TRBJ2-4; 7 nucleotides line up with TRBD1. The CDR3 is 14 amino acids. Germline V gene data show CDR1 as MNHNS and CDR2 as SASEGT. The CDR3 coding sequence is TGTGCCAGAAGTGAGGGGACAGAGTCCGGCATTAAGTACTTC. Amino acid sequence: CARSEGTESGIKYF.

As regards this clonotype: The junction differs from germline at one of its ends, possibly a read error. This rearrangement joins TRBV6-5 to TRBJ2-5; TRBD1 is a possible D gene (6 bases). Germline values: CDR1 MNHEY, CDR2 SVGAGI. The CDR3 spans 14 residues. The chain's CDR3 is CASSQQGWDETQYF. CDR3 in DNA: TGTGCTAGCAGCCAACAGGGATGGGATGAGACCCAGTACTTC.

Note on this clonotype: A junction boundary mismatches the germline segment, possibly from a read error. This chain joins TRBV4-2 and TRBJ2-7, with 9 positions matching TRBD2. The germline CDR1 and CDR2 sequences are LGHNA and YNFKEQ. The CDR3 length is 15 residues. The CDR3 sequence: CASNQEASGTDEQYF. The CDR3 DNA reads TGTGCCAGCAACCAAGAGGCTAGCGGGACGGACGAGCAGTACTTC.

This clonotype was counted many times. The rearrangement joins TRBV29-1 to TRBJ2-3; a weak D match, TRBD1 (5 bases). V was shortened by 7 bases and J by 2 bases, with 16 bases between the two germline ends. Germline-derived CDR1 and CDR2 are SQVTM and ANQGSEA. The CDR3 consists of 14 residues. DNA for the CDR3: TGCAGCGCCGCGGCCCAGGGCGTCACAGATACGCAGTATTTT. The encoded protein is CSAAAQGVTDTQYF.

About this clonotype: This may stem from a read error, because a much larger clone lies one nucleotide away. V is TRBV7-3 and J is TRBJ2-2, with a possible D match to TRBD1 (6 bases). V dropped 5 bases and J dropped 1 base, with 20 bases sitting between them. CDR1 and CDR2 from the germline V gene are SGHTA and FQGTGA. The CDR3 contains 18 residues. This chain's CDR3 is CASSPRGTTFVNTGELFF. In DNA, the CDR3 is TGTGCCAGCAGCCCCAGGGGCACAACCTTTGTGAACACCGGGGAGCTGTTTTTT. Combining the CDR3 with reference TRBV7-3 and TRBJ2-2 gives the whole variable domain GAGVSQTPSNKVTEKGKYVELRCDPISGHTALYWYRQSLGQGPEFLIYFQGTGAADDSGLPNDRFFAVRPEGSVSTLKIQRTERGDSAVYLCASSPRGTTFVNTGELFFGEGSRLTVL.

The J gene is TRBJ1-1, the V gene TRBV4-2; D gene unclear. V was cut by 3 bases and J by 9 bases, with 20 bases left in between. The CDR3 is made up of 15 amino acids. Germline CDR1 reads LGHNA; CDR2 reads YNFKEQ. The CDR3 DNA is TGTGCCAGCAGCCATGAACCGACCAACAGTGGAAAAGCTTTCTTT. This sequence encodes CASSHEPTNSGKAFF.

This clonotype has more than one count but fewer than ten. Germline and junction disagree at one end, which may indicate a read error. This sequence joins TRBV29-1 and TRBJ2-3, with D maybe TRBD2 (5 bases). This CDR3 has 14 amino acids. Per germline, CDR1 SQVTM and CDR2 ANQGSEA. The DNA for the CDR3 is TGCAGTGTTGACGGAAACGGGATCGGAGATACGCAGTATTTT. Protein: CSVDGNGIGDTQYF.

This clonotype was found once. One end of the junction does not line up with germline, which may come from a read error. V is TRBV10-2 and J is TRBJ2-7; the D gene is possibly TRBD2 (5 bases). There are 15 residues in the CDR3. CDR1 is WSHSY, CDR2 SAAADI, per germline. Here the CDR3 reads CDSSDFRRLPYEQYF. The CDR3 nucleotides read TGCGACAGCAGTGACTTCCGGAGGCTACCCTACGAGCAGTACTTC.

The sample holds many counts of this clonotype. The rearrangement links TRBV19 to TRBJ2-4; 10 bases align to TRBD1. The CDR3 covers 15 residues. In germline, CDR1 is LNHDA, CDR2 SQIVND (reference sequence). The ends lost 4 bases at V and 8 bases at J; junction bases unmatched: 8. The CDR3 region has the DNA TGTGCCAGTAGTACCCCGGACAGGGGGGCAGACATTCAGTACTTC. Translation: CASSTPDRGADIQYF. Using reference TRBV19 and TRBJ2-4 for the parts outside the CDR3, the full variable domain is DGGITQSPKYLFRKEGQNVTLSCEQNLNHDAMYWYRQDPGQGLRLIYYSQIVNDFQKGDIAEGYSVSREKKESFPLTVTSAQKNPTAFYLCASSTPDRGADIQYFGAGTRLSVL.